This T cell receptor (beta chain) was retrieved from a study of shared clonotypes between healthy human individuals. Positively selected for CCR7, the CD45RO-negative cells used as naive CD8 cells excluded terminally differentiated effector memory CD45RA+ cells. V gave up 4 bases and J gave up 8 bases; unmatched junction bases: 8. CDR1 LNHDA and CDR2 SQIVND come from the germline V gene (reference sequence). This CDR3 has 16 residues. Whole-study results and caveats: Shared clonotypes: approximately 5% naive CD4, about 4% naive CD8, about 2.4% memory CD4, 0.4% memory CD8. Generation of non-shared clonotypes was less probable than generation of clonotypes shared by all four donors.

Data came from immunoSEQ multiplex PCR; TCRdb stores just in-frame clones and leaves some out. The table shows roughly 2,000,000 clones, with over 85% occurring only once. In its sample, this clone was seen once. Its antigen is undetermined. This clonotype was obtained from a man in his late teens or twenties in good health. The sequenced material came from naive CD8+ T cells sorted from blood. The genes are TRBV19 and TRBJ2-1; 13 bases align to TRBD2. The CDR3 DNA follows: TGTGCCAGTAGTACCGGACTAGCGGGAGAGTCCGATGAGCAGTTCTTC. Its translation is CASSTGLAGESDEQFF. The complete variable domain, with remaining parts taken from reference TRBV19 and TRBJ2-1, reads DGGITQSPKYLFRKEGQNVTLSCEQNLNHDAMYWYRQDPGQGLRLIYYSQIVNDFQKGDIAEGYSVSREKKESFPLTVTSAQKNPTAFYLCASSTGLAGESDEQFFGPGTRLTVL.